The clone carrying this T cell receptor beta chain was observed many times. The investigators amplified TCR beta CDR3 regions from RNA transcripts. The HTBI set primed first-round TCR CDR3 RT-PCR. From the multiplex PCR reads, TCRdb called clonotypes with MiXCR, one entry per CDR3 protein. Among nearly 600,000 distinct CDR3 sequences listed, approximately 14% were seen once. V was trimmed by 1 base and J by 2 bases, leaving 5 bases between them. Germline V gives CDR1 LGHNA, CDR2 YSLEER. This CDR3 region has 14 residues. This sample is drawn from a study of T cells in Graves' hyperthyroidism and ophthalmopathy. Patients showing uncontrolled infection, other autoimmune disease, pregnancy or lactation were ineligible. The authors obtained PBMCs from 7.5 to 10 ml of fresh peripheral blood.

Sample: blood. The V call is TRBV4-3, the J call TRBJ2-2, with D uncertain. The sequence came from a woman in her twenties or thirties with Graves' hyperthyroidism that later progressed to Graves' ophthalmopathy. CDR3 sequence (DNA): TGCGCCAGCAGCCAAGGGCCAAACACCGGGGAGCTGTTTTTT. It is translated as CASSQGPNTGELFF.